This T cell receptor (beta chain) is from a study of early T cells in non-severe SARS-CoV-2 infection. Study-wide background: Bulk RNA isolated from unsorted whole blood underwent sequencing; chains were not paired.

Unique molecular identifier tags were affixed to discrete cDNA molecules. Each CDR3 protein gets one entry after TCRdb re-called the 5' RACE reads with MiXCR. The data contain 25,000 to 30,000 distinct CDR3 sequences, 4.4% of them singletons. There are many counts of this clonotype. Antigen: not known. Study results and caveats: A preference for anti-spike CD8 responses marked VDJdb matching, which missed private and CD4 specificities.

Trimming took 4 bases from V and 5 from J, leaving 17 bases between them. CDR3 size: 15 residues. Sequencing was performed on whole blood. This clonotype was sampled from an adult who was a healthcare worker with PCR-confirmed SARS-CoV-2 infection or an uninfected control (not recorded which). The chain carries TRBV12-3 or TRBV12-4 and TRBJ1-1, with D maybe TRBD1 (5 bases). The CDR3 DNA reads TGTGCCAGCAGTTCCCAAGGGGAAATCGGTACTGAAGCTTTCTTT. Residues: CASSSQGEIGTEAFF.